The rows below give T cell receptor beta chains drawn from one sample of a study of T cells in Graves' hyperthyroidism and ophthalmopathy. In TCRdb, the multiplex PCR reads were re-called with MiXCR into one record per CDR3 protein. The sample comprises about 200,000 distinct CDR3 sequences, about 18% of which are singletons, and approximately 40% rests with the top ten. Specimen: blood. The origin of the receptors is a man aged 35 to 55 with Graves' hyperthyroidism. Each CDR3 is given with its conserved first and last residue. The D gene is left open where the match is weak. Size is stated for part of the rows, as once, few or many counts, or as a class when the clone is expanded.

D | J | size | V | DNA | CDR3
TRBD1 | TRBJ2-5 | many | TRBV3-1 | TGTGCCAGCAGCCAAGAGTGGGGACAGGGGGGCGAGGAGACCCAGTACTTC | CASSQEWGQGGEETQYF
NA | TRBJ1-1 | many | TRBV12-3/TRBV12-4 | TGTGCCAGCAGTTTTGTGGGGCTCACTGAAGCTTTCTTT | CASSFVGLTEAFF
NA | TRBJ1-5 | NA | TRBV9 | TGTGCCAGCAGCGTGCACGACACAACCAATCAGCCCCAGCATTTT | CASSVHDTTNQPQHF
TRBD2 | TRBJ2-2 | NA | TRBV2 | TGTGCCAGCAGGACTAGCTTCACCGGGGAGCTGTTTTTT | CASRTSFTGELFF
NA | TRBJ2-3 | many | TRBV7-2 | TGTGCCAGCAGCTCGAGGTCGGGCACCGGGGCAGATACGCAGTATTTT | CASSSRSGTGADTQYF
TRBD1 | TRBJ2-3 | many | TRBV7-2 | TGTGCCAGCAGCTTAGCGTTCGGACAGGGGGCAAGCACAGATACGCAGTATTTT | CASSLAFGQGASTDTQYF
NA | TRBJ1-2 | once | TRBV6-2/TRBV6-3 | TGTGCCAGCAGTACCCTGACGGGCTACACCTTC | CASSTLTGYTF
NA | TRBJ2-3 | NA | TRBV19 | TGTGCCAGCTCATCGGACCTCACAGATACGCAGTATTTT | CASSSDLTDTQYF
TRBD1 | TRBJ2-2 | many | TRBV2 | TGTGCCAGCAGTGAACTGGACAGGGCATCCGGGGAGCTGTTTTTT | CASSELDRASGELFF
NA | TRBJ1-4 | NA | TRBV4-3 | TGCGCCAGCAGCCCGAAATCACAGGGATCTAATGAAAAACTGTTTTTT | CASSPKSQGSNEKLFF
NA | TRBJ2-3 | many | TRBV18 | TGTGCCAGCTCACCTCGGCAATCCCCCACAGATACGCAGTATTTT | CASSPRQSPTDTQYF
NA | TRBJ2-3 | many | TRBV5-6 | TGTGCCAGCAGCTTCTGGGCCACAGATACGCAGTATTTT | CASSFWATDTQYF
NA | TRBJ1-1 | NA | TRBV27 | TGTGCCAGCAGAATACAGGGATCTGGCACTGAAGCTTTCTTT | CASRIQGSGTEAFF
TRBD2 | TRBJ2-5 | NA | TRBV7-2 | TGTGCCAGCAGCTTAGCGGGAGGGGCCGGGGAGACCCAGTACTTC | CASSLAGGAGETQYF
NA | TRBJ2-7 | many | TRBV7-8 | TGTGCCAGCAGCTTATGGTACGAGCAGTACTTC | CASSLWYEQYF
TRBD2 | TRBJ2-7 | NA | TRBV6-2/TRBV6-3 | TGTGCCAGCAGTTTAGCGGGAGGGCTTTTCGAGCAGTACTTC | CASSLAGGLFEQYF
NA | TRBJ1-1 | many | TRBV6-1 | TGTGCCAGCAGTTATTCCCAGGGTACTGAAGCTTTCTTT | CASSYSQGTEAFF
NA | TRBJ1-1 | NA | TRBV13 | TGTGCCAGCAGCGAAGGGGCGGGAAGGGTGAACACTGAAGCTTTCTTT | CASSEGAGRVNTEAFF
NA | TRBJ2-1 | few | TRBV15 | TGTGCCACCAGCAGCCTCATGTGGGGCAATGAGCAGTTCTTC | CATSSLMWGNEQFF
NA | TRBJ1-6 | many | TRBV20-1 | TGCAGTGCTATTAGGGGGAGCTCCTATAATTCACCCCTCCACTTT | CSAIRGSSYNSPLHF
TRBD1 | TRBJ1-5 | NA | TRBV29-1 | TGCAGCGCAAGGACAGGGGGGGATCAGCCCCAGCATTTT | CSARTGGDQPQHF
NA | TRBJ2-1 | many | TRBV7-2 | TGTGCCAGCAGCTTAGTAGGGAGTGACAATGAGCAGTTCTTC | CASSLVGSDNEQFF
TRBD2 | TRBJ2-1 | NA | TRBV12-3/TRBV12-4 | TGTGCCAGCAGCCAACCGGGACTAGGGGTGGTCAATGAGCAGTTCTTC | CASSQPGLGVVNEQFF
NA | TRBJ1-2 | NA | TRBV20-1 | TGCAGTGCTAGGCCAGGGACTCAAGCTAACTATGGCTACACCTTC | CSARPGTQANYGYTF
NA | TRBJ2-7 | few | TRBV12-3/TRBV12-4 | TGTGCCAGCAGTTTAATGAACGGGGGCTTCTACGAGCAGTACTTC | CASSLMNGGFYEQYF
NA | TRBJ2-5 | many | TRBV7-9 | TGTGCCAGCAGCCCCCCTGTGGGGGCGAAGACCCAGTACTTC | CASSPPVGAKTQYF
TRBD1 | TRBJ1-3 | few | TRBV7-8 | TGTGCCAGCAGCTTCACAGGGGCCCACTCTGGAAACACCATATATTTT | CASSFTGAHSGNTIYF
NA | TRBJ1-4 | many | TRBV7-2 | TGTGCCAGCAGCTTAGGCAGCCAGGCGCGGGATGAAAAACTGTTTTTT | CASSLGSQARDEKLFF
NA | TRBJ1-5 | many | TRBV28 | TGTGCCAGCAGTTTAATTGGGGGATCCGGGATCGGCAATCAGCCCCAGCATTTT | CASSLIGGSGIGNQPQHF
NA | TRBJ2-2 | many | TRBV5-6 | TGTGCCAGCAGCTTGACACGTAACACCGGGGAGCTGTTTTTT | CASSLTRNTGELFF
NA | TRBJ2-1 | many | TRBV2 | TGTGCCAGCAGTGAATCGGGCAGGGACGGCGATGAGCAGTTCTTC | CASSESGRDGDEQFF
TRBD2 | TRBJ2-1 | many | TRBV28 | TGTGCCAGCAGTGCTCTGGGACTAGCGGGGGAGACCTACAATGAGCAGTTCTTC | CASSALGLAGETYNEQFF
TRBD1 | TRBJ2-3 | many | TRBV10-1 | TGCGCCAGCACCACAGGGACAGTCACAGATACGCAGTATTTT | CASTTGTVTDTQYF
NA | TRBJ2-3 | many | TRBV3-2 | TGTGCCAGCAGCCCCCCTAGCGGGGTGTGTCAAGATACGCAGTATTTT | CASSPPSGVCQDTQYF
NA | TRBJ2-7 | many | TRBV18 | TGTGCCAGCTCCGGAGACAGGCTCTACGAGCAGTACTTC | CASSGDRLYEQYF
TRBD2 | TRBJ2-1 | many | TRBV7-3 | TGTGCCAGCAGCTTAATGCCTAGCGGTCGCAATGAGCAGTTCTTC | CASSLMPSGRNEQFF
TRBD1 | TRBJ2-1 | NA | TRBV7-2 | TGTGCCAGCAGCTTTACAGCGGGACAGGGTAATGAGCAGTTCTTC | CASSFTAGQGNEQFF
NA | TRBJ2-2 | many | TRBV2 | TGTGCCAGCAGTCCACGCTCGGGCACCGGGGAGCTGTTTTTT | CASSPRSGTGELFF
NA | TRBJ1-1 | few | TRBV3-1 | TGTGCCAGCAGCCACCTACACGGGGGAGGAACTGAAGCTTTCTTT | CASSHLHGGGTEAFF
NA | TRBJ1-5 | many | TRBV20-1 | TGCAGTGCTATCTCGGGACCCGATCAGCCCCAGCATTTT | CSAISGPDQPQHF
NA | TRBJ2-3 | many | TRBV20-1 | TGCAGTGCTACTAAGGAGGGGTCTAGCACAGATACGCAGTATTTT | CSATKEGSSTDTQYF
TRBD1 | TRBJ2-1 | many | TRBV2 | TGTGCCAGCAGTGAAGGCACAGGGGGAGGGCAGTTCTTC | CASSEGTGGGQFF
NA | TRBJ2-7 | many | TRBV5-1 | TGCGCCAGCAGCTTCACTAGTTACGAGCAGTACTTC | CASSFTSYEQYF
NA | TRBJ1-1 | many | TRBV20-1 | TGCAGTGCCATGCTGGGGGTCGGGGACACTGAAGCTTTCTTT | CSAMLGVGDTEAFF
TRBD2 | TRBJ2-5 | NA | TRBV19 | TGTGCCAGTAGTCCCCGGACTAGCGGGGGAGAAAAGACCCAGTACTTC | CASSPRTSGGEKTQYF
NA | TRBJ2-7 | many | TRBV11-2 | TGTGCCAGCAGCTTGTTTAACGAGCAGTACTTC | CASSLFNEQYF
NA | TRBJ2-3 | many | TRBV28 | TGTGCCAGCAGTTTATTGGTAGCTGCTAGCACAGATACGCAGTATTTT | CASSLLVAASTDTQYF
NA | TRBJ2-7 | NA | TRBV9 | TGTGCCAGCAGCAATAGGGAACACCCCTACGAGCAGTACTTC | CASSNREHPYEQYF
TRBD2 | TRBJ2-1 | few | TRBV20-1 | TGCAGTGCTAGAGATCGAGGACTAGCGGGGGCGCCATACAATGAGCAGTTCTTC | CSARDRGLAGAPYNEQFF
NA | TRBJ2-5 | few | TRBV6-2/TRBV6-3 | TGTGCCAGCAGTTACGTAAGGAGGGGCCCAGCCGAGACCCAGTACTTC | CASSYVRRGPAETQYF
NA | TRBJ1-2 | few | TRBV4-2 | TGTGCCAGCAGCCAAGAACGTAGTGGCTATGGCTACACCTTC | CASSQERSGYGYTF
NA | TRBJ2-2 | many | TRBV2 | TGTGCCAGCAGTCCCCCCACGAACACCGGGGAGCTGTTTTTT | CASSPPTNTGELFF
TRBD1 | TRBJ2-1 | few | TRBV10-3 | TGTGCCATCAGTACTTGGGACAGCCAAGGGGGCAATGAGCAGTTCTTC | CAISTWDSQGGNEQFF
TRBD1 | TRBJ1-5 | NA | TRBV7-9 | TGTGCCAGCAGCCGCGGACAGGGCCACAATCAGCCCCAGCATTTT | CASSRGQGHNQPQHF
TRBD1 | TRBJ1-3 | NA | TRBV4-3 | TGCGCCAGCAGCCAAGCCATCGACAGGGAAGGAAACACCATATATTTT | CASSQAIDREGNTIYF
TRBD1 | TRBJ1-2 | NA | TRBV29-1 | TGCAGCGTTGCAGGGGGAAGGAACTATGGCTACACCTTC | CSVAGGRNYGYTF
NA | TRBJ2-6 | many | TRBV12-3/TRBV12-4 | TGTGCCAGCAGTTGGAGCTCTGGGGCCAACGTCCTGACTTTC | CASSWSSGANVLTF
NA | TRBJ2-7 | few | TRBV5-1 | TGCGCCAGCAGCTTGTCATTGGACAACTACGAGCAGTACTTC | CASSLSLDNYEQYF
NA | TRBJ1-5 | few | TRBV20-1 | TGCAGTGCTAGAGAACCTTGGGGGGGCGCGGATCAGCCCCAGCATTTT | CSAREPWGGADQPQHF
TRBD1 | TRBJ2-7 | many | TRBV11-1 | TGTGCCAGCAGCTCACACGTGGGACAGGGGTTCTACGAGCAGTACTTC | CASSSHVGQGFYEQYF